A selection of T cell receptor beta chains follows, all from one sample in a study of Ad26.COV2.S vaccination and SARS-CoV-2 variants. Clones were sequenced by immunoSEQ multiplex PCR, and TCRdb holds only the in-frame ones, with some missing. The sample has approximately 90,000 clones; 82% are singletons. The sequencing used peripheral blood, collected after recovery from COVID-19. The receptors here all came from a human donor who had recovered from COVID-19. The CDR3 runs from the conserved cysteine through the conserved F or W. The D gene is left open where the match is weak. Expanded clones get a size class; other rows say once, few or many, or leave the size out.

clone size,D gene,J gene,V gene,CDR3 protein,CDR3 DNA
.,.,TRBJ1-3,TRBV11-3,CASTFRGISARNTIYF,TGTGCCAGCACCTTCCGTGGGATATCCGCTCGAAACACCATATATTTT
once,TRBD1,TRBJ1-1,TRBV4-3,CASSLYRGTEAFF,TGCGCCAGCAGCCTATACAGGGGTACCGAAGCTTTCTTT
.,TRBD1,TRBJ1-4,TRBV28,CASSSPGTGSEKLFF,TGTGCCAGCAGTTCCCCCGGGACAGGGAGTGAAAAACTGTTTTTT
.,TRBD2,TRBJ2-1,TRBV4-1,CASSPLAESSYNEQFF,TGCGCCAGCAGCCCCCTAGCGGAGAGCTCCTACAATGAGCAGTTCTTC
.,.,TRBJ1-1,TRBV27,CASSWGENTEAFF,TGTGCCAGCAGTTGGGGTGAGAACACTGAAGCTTTCTTT
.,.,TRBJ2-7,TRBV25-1,CASSEGGWLYF,TGTGCCAGCAGTGAAGGCGGGTGGCTGTACTTC
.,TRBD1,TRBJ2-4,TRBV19,CATQGARGNIQYF,TGTGCCACCCAGGGGGCTCGGGGAAACATTCAGTACTTC
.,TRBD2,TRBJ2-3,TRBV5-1,CASSPNPSGSNTDTQYF,TGCGCCAGCAGCCCCAACCCTAGCGGGAGCAACACAGATACGCAGTATTTT
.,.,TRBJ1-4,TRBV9,CASSAGQSPNEKLFF,TGTGCCAGCAGCGCCGGACAGAGTCCTAATGAAAAACTGTTTTTT
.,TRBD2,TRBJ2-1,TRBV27,CASSFLRAGDRNEQFF,TGTGCCAGCAGTTTCCTCCGAGCGGGAGACCGGAATGAGCAGTTCTTC
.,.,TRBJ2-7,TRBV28,CASSLGFQYEQYF,TGTGCCAGCAGTTTAGGTTTCCAATACGAGCAGTACTTC
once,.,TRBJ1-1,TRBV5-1,CASSSSSGNTEAFF,TGCGCCAGCAGCTCTTCTAGTGGGAACACTGAAGCTTTCTTT
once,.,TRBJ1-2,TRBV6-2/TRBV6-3,CASSRSRGGYTF,TGTGCCAGCAGCCGTAGCCGGGGAGGCTACACCTTC
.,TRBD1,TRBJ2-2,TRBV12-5,CASGGDRQITGELFF,TGTGCTAGTGGGGGGGACAGACAAATCACCGGGGAGCTGTTTTTT
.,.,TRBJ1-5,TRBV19,CASSIYLNSPNQPQHF,TGTGCCAGTAGTATATATCTTAATTCTCCAAATCAGCCCCAGCATTTT
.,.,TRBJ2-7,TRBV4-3,CASSQDRMGLAITYEQYF,TGCGCCAGCAGCCAAGATAGGATGGGTCTAGCTATCACCTACGAGCAGTACTTC